The 20 T cell receptor beta chains reported below all come from one sample, sequenced in a study of graft-versus-host responses after intestinal transplantation. The protocol was immunoSEQ multiplex PCR, while the TCRdb copy is restricted to in-frame clones and leaves out a portion. The sample shows over 55,000 clones, 75% to 90% of them seen only once. Their cognate antigens are unknown. Specimen: unstimulated CD4+ T cells sorted from spleen or lymph node cells, collected before transplant. Receptors were obtained from a human donor who was the organ donor for an intestinal transplant.

The chain employs TRBV28 and TRBJ2-1; unclear D gene. V was trimmed by 3 bases and J by 5 bases, leaving 14 bases between them. The CDR3 extends over 15 amino acids. CDR1 and CDR2 (germline): MDHEN, SYDVKM. The CDR3 sequence is CASSLKPYSNNEQFF. Written as DNA, the CDR3 is TGTGCCAGCAGTTTGAAACCGTATTCTAACAATGAGCAGTTCTTC.

This sequence joins TRBV2 and TRBJ1-2; no clear D. The CDR3 spans 14 residues. The V gene's germline CDR1 is SNHLY and CDR2 FYNNEI. Trimming removed 0 bases from V and 3 bases from J, with 8 bases in between. The CDR3 nucleotides are TGTGCCAGCAGTGAAGCGAGGGCCTACTATGGCTACACCTTC. Its protein is CASSEARAYYGYTF.

The rearrangement links TRBV19 to TRBJ1-6; D is ambiguous. This CDR3 contains 17 residues. Germline-derived CDR1 and CDR2 are LNHDA and SQIVND (reference sequence). V was trimmed by 4 bases and J by 0 bases, leaving 13 bases between them. CDR3: CASSTSPGSSYNSPLHF. The CDR3, as DNA: TGTGCCAGTAGTACCTCCCCCGGGAGCTCCTATAATTCACCCCTCCACTTT.

This clone is classed as medium-sized. The chain is built from TRBV28 and TRBJ1-2, with D maybe TRBD1 (6 bases). The germline gives CDR1 MDHEN, CDR2 SYDVKM. The V end was cut by 3 bases, the J end by 5 bases, with 16 bases between. The CDR3 is made up of 15 amino acids. CDR3 sequence: CASSFVNDRSYGYTF. The CDR3, as DNA: TGTGCCAGCAGTTTTGTAAATGACAGGAGTTATGGCTACACCTTC.

The genes are TRBV6-5 and TRBJ2-6, with D tentatively TRBD1 (5 bases). This CDR3 comprises 15 residues. V lost 0 bases, J lost 2 bases, and 5 bases lay in between. Germline values: CDR1 MNHEY, CDR2 SVGAGI. The CDR3: CASSYSRAGANVLTF. Written as DNA, the CDR3 is TGTGCCAGCAGTTACTCCAGGGCTGGGGCCAACGTCCTGACTTTC.

The CDR3 sequence is CASTPRGPGMNTEAFF. CDR3 DNA sequence: TGTGCCAGCACCCCGCGGGGTCCGGGCATGAACACTGAAGCTTTCTTT. The gene calls are TRBV9 and TRBJ1-1; no clear D gene. V was pared by 6 bases and J by 0 bases, with 18 bases between. The CDR3 has 16 amino acids. The germline gives CDR1 SGDLS, CDR2 YYNGEE. Combining the CDR3 with reference TRBV9 and TRBJ1-1 gives the whole variable domain DSGVTQTPKHLITATGQRVTLRCSPRSGDLSVYWYQQSLDQGLQFLIQYYNGEERAKGNILERFSAQQFPDLHSELNLSSLELGDSALYFCASTPRGPGMNTEAFFGQGTRLTVV.

CDR3 residues: CASSYGTGQSTDTQYF. The CDR3 DNA reads as TGTGCCAGCAGTTACGGAACCGGACAGAGCACAGATACGCAGTATTTT. The gene calls are TRBV6-5 and TRBJ2-3; D perhaps matches TRBD1 (6 bases). Germline CDR1 and CDR2: MNHEY and SVGAGI. The V end was cut by 2 bases, the J end by 0 bases, with 12 bases between. The CDR3 spans 16 residues.

V and J are TRBV28 and TRBJ2-3; D is unclear. In germline, CDR1 is MDHEN, CDR2 SYDVKM. The CDR3 is 16 residues long. With 5 bases removed from V and 1 base from J, the gap between germline ends came to 16 bases. The CDR3 loop reads CASSLGSVSGTDTQYF. The CDR3 DNA follows: TGTGCCAGCAGTCTCGGGTCCGTGAGCGGCACAGATACGCAGTATTTT.

The rearrangement joins TRBV30 to TRBJ2-1, with 11 bases lining up with TRBD2. Germline V gene lookup returns CDR1 GTSNPN and CDR2 SVGIG (reference sequence). The trim removed 4 bases at V and 0 bases at J, leaving 8 bases unmatched. The CDR3 runs to 17 residues. The CDR3 DNA reads as TGTGCCTGGAACCTAGCGGGGGGAAGGAGCTCCTACAATGAGCAGTTCTTC. Translation gives CAWNLAGGRSSYNEQFF.

A remark on this clone: Germline is not matched at one junction end, which may reflect a read error. The J gene is TRBJ2-3, the V gene TRBV7-7, with D unclear. Germline V gene sequence: CDR1 SSHAT, CDR2 FNYEAQ (reference sequence). The CDR3 spans 13 residues. The CDR3 loop is CASSFISTDTQYF. The CDR3 DNA sequence: TGTGCTAGCAGCTTCATTAGCACAGATACGCAGTATTTT.

V and J are TRBV19 and TRBJ1-4; a weak D match, TRBD1 (5 bases). The CDR3 length is 15 residues. Looked up from germline, CDR1 is LNHDA and CDR2 is SQIVND (reference sequence). Between the trimmed V and J ends, which lost 3 bases and 1 base, there was a span of 9 bases. CDR3 nucleotide sequence: TGTGCCAGTAGTATTGGGGGAGGAACTAATGAAAAACTGTTTTTT. This encodes CASSIGGGTNEKLFF.

This sequence joins TRBV6-6 and TRBJ1-4; D might be TRBD1 (5 bases). This CDR3 comprises 14 residues. CDR1 MNHNY and CDR2 SVGAGI come from the germline V gene (reference sequence). V was shortened by 6 bases and J by 5 bases, with 13 bases between the two germline ends. The CDR3 here is CASSLAGGNEKLFF. CDR3 nucleotide sequence: TGTGCCAGCAGCCTCGCCGGGGGGAATGAAAAACTGTTTTTT.

The chain uses TRBV7-3 and TRBJ1-1, with unresolved D. With 3 bases removed from V and 9 bases from J, the gap between germline ends came to 14 bases. The germline CDR1 and CDR2 sequences are SGHTA and FQGTGA. The CDR3 length is 13 residues. CDR3 region: CASSFTGIQKAFF. The CDR3 region has the DNA TGTGCCAGCAGCTTCACGGGGATACAGAAAGCTTTCTTT. The whole variable domain, remainder taken from reference TRBV7-3 and TRBJ1-1, is GAGVSQTPSNKVTEKGKYVELRCDPISGHTALYWYRQSLGQGPEFLIYFQGTGAADDSGLPNDRFFAVRPEGSVSTLKIQRTERGDSAVYLCASSFTGIQKAFFGQGTRLTVV.

This clone was observed a single time. CDR3 nucleotide sequence: TGTGCCAGCAGCCAAGAGGGCCAGCGCACAGATACGCAGTATTTT. As protein: CASSQEGQRTDTQYF. The chain links TRBV4-2 to TRBJ2-3; D not resolved. The CDR3 extends over 15 amino acids. Trimming took off 0 bases at V and 1 base at J, with 8 bases between the two ends. The V gene's germline CDR1 is LGHNA and CDR2 YNFKEQ.

V is TRBV6-6 and J is TRBJ1-5; the match to TRBD1 covers 7 bases. CDR1 and CDR2 (germline): MNHNY, SVGAGI (reference sequence). J was trimmed by 1 base and V by 6 bases; bases with no gene match: 6. CDR3 length: 15 amino acids. CDR3 nucleotides: TGTGCCAGCAGAGAGACAGGGTGGAGCAATCAGCCCCAGCATTTT. Protein product: CASRETGWSNQPQHF.

This sequence joins TRBV25-1 and TRBJ2-7; 10 nucleotides agree with TRBD2. The CDR3 spans 15 residues. The V and J ends lost 8 bases and 6 bases, in that order; junction bases with no gene match: 13. In germline, CDR1 is MGHDK, CDR2 SYGVNS. The CDR3 loop reads CASGKIAGGPGEQYV. The CDR3 DNA reads TGTGCCAGCGGTAAGATAGCGGGGGGCCCGGGCGAGCAGTACGTC.

The J gene is TRBJ1-4, the V gene TRBV20-1; D is ambiguous. Germline CDR1 reads DFQATT; CDR2 reads SNEGSKA (reference sequence). V was cut by 6 bases and J by 12 bases, with 14 bases left in between. This CDR3 is 11 amino acids long. The CDR3 DNA sequence: TGCAGTGCCAAACCCGCGGAAGAACTGTTTTTT. Encoded protein: CSAKPAEELFF.

The chain carries TRBV4-1 and TRBJ2-3, with D possibly TRBD2 on 6 matching bases. The germline CDR1 and CDR2 sequences are MGHRA and YSYEKL. V dropped 4 bases and J dropped 4 bases, with 15 bases sitting between them. This CDR3 comprises 15 residues. Here the CDR3 DNA reads TGCGCCAGCAGCCCATCCATCGGGGGTGCAGATACGCAGTATTTT. Translating it yields CASSPSIGGADTQYF.

The chain joins TRBV7-9 to TRBJ2-5; D may be TRBD2 (7 bases). The CDR3 covers 16 residues. Germline CDR1 and CDR2: SEHNR and FQNEAQ (reference sequence). The germline V and J ends were trimmed by 5 bases and 3 bases, with 19 bases remaining between them. The CDR3 nucleotides read TGTGCCAGCAGCAGGGGGGGTGAAACTCTAAAAGAGACCCAGTACTTC. Residues: CASSRGGETLKETQYF.

This chain links TRBV6-1 with TRBJ2-3; 10 bases map to TRBD1. The V gene end was trimmed by 6 bases and the J gene end by 4 bases; junction bases not matched to a gene: 7. The CDR3 totals 15 residues. The V gene's germline CDR1 is MNHNS and CDR2 SASEGT. CDR3 bases: TGTGCCAGCAGCCCAGGACAGGGGGAATCAGATACGCAGTATTTT. Amino acids: CASSPGQGESDTQYF.